The present T cell receptor (beta chain) was sequenced within a study of a mutant IDH1 vaccine in newly diagnosed glioma. The table came from immunoSEQ multiplex PCR; TCRdb's copy has only in-frame clones and leaves some out. Of some 56,000 clones listed, about 80% were seen once; the top ten hold around 5%. Time point denoted: week 47, end of study. Vaccine doses each comprised 300 ug of mutant IDH1 20-mer peptide, with topical imiquimod. Each donor presented with a new WHO grade 3 or 4 astrocytoma that tested IDH1-mutant and showed ATRX loss. The V gene lost 4 bases and the J gene lost 9 bases, with 16 bases spanning the gap. The CDR3 has 15 amino acids. CDR1 is SGHTA and CDR2 is FQGNSA in the germline V gene. As concerns this clone: Its antigen remains unidentified.

The receptor was isolated from a man over 45 with glioma. The starting material was PBMCs, obtained from a glioma patient whose treatment included an IDH1 peptide vaccine. V and J are TRBV7-2 and TRBJ1-6; D unclear. The CDR3: CASSSFRSHSSPLHF. The CDR3 DNA reads as TGTGCCAGCAGCTCTTTCAGATCCCACTCTTCACCCCTCCACTTT.